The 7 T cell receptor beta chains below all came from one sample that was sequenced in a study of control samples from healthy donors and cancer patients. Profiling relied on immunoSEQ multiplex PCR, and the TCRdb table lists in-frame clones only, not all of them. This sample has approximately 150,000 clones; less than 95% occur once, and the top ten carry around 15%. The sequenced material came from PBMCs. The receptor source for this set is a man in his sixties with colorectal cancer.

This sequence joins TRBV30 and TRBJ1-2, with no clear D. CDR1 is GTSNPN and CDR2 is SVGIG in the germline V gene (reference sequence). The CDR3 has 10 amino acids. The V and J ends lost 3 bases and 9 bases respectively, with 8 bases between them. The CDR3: CAWRAGSYTF. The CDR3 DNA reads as TGTGCCTGGAGAGCCGGGAGCTACACCTTC.

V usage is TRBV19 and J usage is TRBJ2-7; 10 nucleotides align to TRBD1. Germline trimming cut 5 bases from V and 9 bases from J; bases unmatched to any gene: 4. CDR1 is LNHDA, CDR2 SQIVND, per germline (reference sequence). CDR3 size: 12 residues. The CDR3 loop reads CASSGRDRGQYF. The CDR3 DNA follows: TGTGCCAGTAGTGGCCGGGACAGGGGGCAGTACTTC.

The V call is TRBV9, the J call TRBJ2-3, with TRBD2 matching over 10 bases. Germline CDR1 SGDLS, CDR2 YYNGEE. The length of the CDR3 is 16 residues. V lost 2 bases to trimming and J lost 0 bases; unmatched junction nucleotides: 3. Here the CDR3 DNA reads TGTGCCAGCAGCGTCGGTAGCGGGGGGAGCACAGATACGCAGTATTTT. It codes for CASSVGSGGSTDTQYF.

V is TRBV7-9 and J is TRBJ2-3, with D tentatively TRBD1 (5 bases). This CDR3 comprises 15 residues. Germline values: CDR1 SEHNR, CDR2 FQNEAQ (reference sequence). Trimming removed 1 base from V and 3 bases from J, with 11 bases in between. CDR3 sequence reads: CASSLDRTTTDTQYF. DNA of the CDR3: TGTGCCAGCAGCTTAGATCGGACAACTACAGATACGCAGTATTTT.

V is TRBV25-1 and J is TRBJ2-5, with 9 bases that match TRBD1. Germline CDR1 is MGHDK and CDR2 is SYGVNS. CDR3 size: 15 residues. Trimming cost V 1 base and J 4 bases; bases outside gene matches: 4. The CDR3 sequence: CASSELGGQGETQYF. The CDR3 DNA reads TGTGCCAGCAGTGAATTAGGGGGACAGGGAGAGACCCAGTACTTC.

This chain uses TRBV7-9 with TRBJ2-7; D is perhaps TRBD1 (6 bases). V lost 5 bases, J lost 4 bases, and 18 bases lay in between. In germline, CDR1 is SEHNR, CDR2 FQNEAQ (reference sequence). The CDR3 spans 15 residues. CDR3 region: CASSPQGSTIYEQYF. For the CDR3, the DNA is TGTGCCAGCAGCCCCCAGGGGAGTACTATTTACGAGCAGTACTTC.

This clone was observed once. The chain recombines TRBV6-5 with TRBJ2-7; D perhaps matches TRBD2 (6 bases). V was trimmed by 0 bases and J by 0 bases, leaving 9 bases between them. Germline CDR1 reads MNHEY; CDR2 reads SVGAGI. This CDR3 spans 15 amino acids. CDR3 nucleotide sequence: TGTGCCAGCAGTTACTCTGCGGGGAGCTCCTACGAGCAGTACTTC. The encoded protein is CASSYSAGSSYEQYF.